The entry that follows covers one T cell receptor (beta chain) sequence. This clone was seen a single time. Its binding antigen is unknown. No base quality values were provided; no much bigger clone lies one nucleotide off. The data were obtained in a study of shared clonotypes between healthy human individuals (dated by TCRdb to the early 2020s). As for the study more broadly: Two women and a few men aged 18 to 49 years were included in the cohort. To estimate repertoire size and how much clonotypes are shared between individuals, the study performed deep sequencing of blood TCR repertoires from a few healthy adults. For each donor, CD4 naive and CD4 memory were each run on three plates, CD8 naive on two plates, and CD8 memory on one plate. Between about 0.8 and 8.9 billion PBMCs per donor were obtained by leukapheresis. To increase sequencing depth and limit assay-specific biases, different laboratories used diverse techniques to prepare libraries and sequence TCR repertoires. The full study reports these points: Pairwise subsampling led to the expectation that sequencing depth would affect the degree of clonotype sharing among donors. Higher generation probabilities were observed for clonotypes shared by all four sorted-subset donors than for non-shared clonotypes. Sampling was limited to blood, and TCR repertoires in tissue likely differ from TCR repertoires in blood. Naive subsets generally had larger estimated clonotype richness than memory subsets did. Sharing across several donors was observed for 5% to 6.5% of naive CD4, over 3% of naive CD8, roughly 2.3% of memory CD4, and around 0.4% of memory CD8 clonotypes. Incomplete sequencing was indicated by rarefaction of sorted-subset datasets, despite the large sequencing depth. The small number of donors limited the genetic and exposure-history diversity represented.

CDR1 and CDR2, looked up from the germline V gene (reference sequence), are LNHDA and SQIVND. From its cysteine to its phenylalanine, the CDR3 spans 14 amino acids. Left in the record is the CDR3 DNA by itself, 42 bases read in frame from the first base. Germline trimming: 2 bases from V, 12 bases from J; junction bases outside gene matches: 7. Using the deep immunoSEQ assay, multiplex PCR amplified TCR CDR3 regions from genomic DNA. Genomic DNA extracted from each cell subset was distributed evenly over all wells of several immunoSEQ 96-well plates, and each plate served as one replicate. For sorted subsets, each replicate PCR was loaded with roughly 200 ng genomic DNA, equivalent to about 33,000 T cell genomes. The purified libraries were quantified using a Qubit 3.0 fluorometer, sized with a Bioanalyzer 2100, and then quantified again using the KAPA Library Quantification kit. Every immunoSEQ 96-well plate was sequenced on a separate single-read 150-cycle Illumina NextSeq 550 flow cell. Regarding the original processing steps: Because only junctional sequences without quality scores were contained in the immunoSEQ output, filtering matching that applied to full-length reads could not be performed. Sequences were annotated with PyIR, a Python wrapper for IgBLAST v1.9, using IMGT germline references to assign V/J genes and CDR3. Reads were removed for weak V/J assignments (E-value above 1e-6), missing CDR3, stop codons, out-of-frame junctions, or ambiguous translated residues. A V3J clonotype was defined by an identical inferred V gene, J gene, and CDR3 amino acid sequence. The percentage overlap between two repertoires was calculated by dividing the number of shared unique clonotypes by the size of the smaller repertoire. Repertoire richness was assessed with RTK rarefaction, the Chao1 estimator, and Recon v2.1 estimates of unobserved clonotypes. Generation probabilities for all TCRbeta clonotypes obtained by the gDNA method from several donors were computed using OLGA. This immuneACCESS table, as held by TCRdb, lists in-frame sequences with V and J called but not all clones. Of the missing ones, under half trace to an unresolved V gene in checked studies; the others have no known cause. Clone size and the V and J calls come from that table; the DNA yielded D and trimming. The sample profile shows 1 million to 1.2 million clones; approximately 75% of them were found once. Together, the top ten hold roughly 0.83% of the sample.

Donors were healthy HIV-negative adults with no recently reported acute infections or vaccinations. Every donor was a Caucasian adult residing in Nashville, Tennessee, USA. CD4+ T cells were enriched by magnetic negative selection, after which naive cells were positively selected on CD45RA and the negative fraction was taken as the memory subset. Blood was obtained by leukapheresis, after which PBMCs were separated by Ficoll-Histopaque density gradient centrifugation and cryopreserved in liquid nitrogen vapor phase. Purity and quantity of every magnetically sorted T cell population were checked by analytical flow cytometry. Genomic DNA was isolated from each sorted fraction and quantified by UV absorbance on a Nanodrop 2000c.

The source is a man younger than 30 in good health. Some clones in this sample may be carry-over from other donors' samples. Material for sequencing was memory CD4+ T cells from PBMCs. In light of the paper, this sample's cell subset or site label describes: CD45RA-negative fraction. This sequence uses TRBV19 and TRBJ2-6; 7 nucleotides in the junction match TRBD2. This receptor has the CDR3 CASSITSGGSVLTF. The nucleotide sequence reads TGTGCCAGTAGTATAACATCCGGGGGGAGCGTCCTGACTTTC.